The 9 T cell receptor beta chains given below trace back to one sample, sequenced in a study of T cells in Graves' hyperthyroidism and ophthalmopathy. There were TCR beta CDR3 regions amplified from RNA transcripts. HTBI primers were the set used in a first-round RT-PCR of the TCR CDR3. One entry per CDR3 protein results from TCRdb running MiXCR on the multiplex PCR reads. The table lists fewer than 850,000 distinct CDR3 sequences, roughly a sixth of them singletons, with about a sixth in the top ten. The sample consisted of blood. These receptors all stem from a man in his fifties or sixties with Graves' hyperthyroidism.

This clonotype was picked up a small number of times. A much larger clone is a single base away; this may be a read error. The chain is built from TRBV7-2 and TRBJ2-3; D gene uncertain. CDR1 SGHTA and CDR2 FQGNSA come from the germline V gene. The CDR3 consists of 13 residues. The germline V and J ends were trimmed by 0 bases and 5 bases, with 6 bases remaining between them. The CDR3 nucleotides are TGTGCCAGCAGCTTAGCGCGGATAGATACGCAGTATTTT. This encodes CASSLARIDTQYF. The variable domain in full, completed from reference TRBV7-2 and TRBJ2-3, reads GAGVSQSPSNKVTEKGKDVELRCDPISGHTALYWYRQSLGQGLEFLIYFQGNSAPDKSGLPSDRFSAERTGGSVSTLTIQRTQQEDSAVYLCASSLARIDTQYFGPGTRLTVL.

V and J are TRBV12-3 or TRBV12-4 and TRBJ1-6, with TRBD1 as a possible D gene (5 bases). The CDR3 has 15 amino acids. The V and J ends lost 2 bases and 5 bases respectively, with 10 bases between them. CDR3 nucleotides: TGTGCCAGCAGTTTACAAGGGGCGGATAATTCACCCCTCCACTTT. Translation: CASSLQGADNSPLHF.

Notes on this clonotype: A read error may explain this, as a much larger clone is one base away. The chain is built from TRBV3-1 and TRBJ2-1; TRBD2 matches 10 bases. The V gene's germline CDR1 is LGHDT and CDR2 YNNKEL (reference sequence). This CDR3 region has 17 residues. In nucleotides, the CDR3 is TGTGTCAGCAGCCACGGAATAGCGGGAGGAAAGTACAATGAGCAGTTCTTC. Its translation: CVSSHGIAGGKYNEQFF.

This clonotype was counted at least ten times. V and J are TRBV7-2 and TRBJ2-1, with 11 positions matching TRBD2. The V segment lost 0 bases and the J segment 7 bases; nucleotides outside the gene matches: 2. The germline CDR1 and CDR2 sequences are SGHTA and FQGNSA. The CDR3 has 15 amino acids. CDR3 coding DNA: TGTGCCAGCAGCTTAGCTAGGACTAGCGGGAATGAGCAGTTCTTC. This gives the protein CASSLARTSGNEQFF.

The chain is built from TRBV3-1 and TRBJ1-6; D is unclear. Trimming stripped 3 bases from V and 6 bases from J, with 9 bases between. In germline, CDR1 is LGHDT, CDR2 YNNKEL (reference sequence). The CDR3 is made up of 14 amino acids. CDR3: CASSHSEFNSPLHF. In DNA, the CDR3 is TGTGCCAGCAGCCATAGCGAGTTTAATTCACCCCTCCACTTT.

V usage is TRBV6-1 and J usage is TRBJ1-6, with 7 nucleotides matching TRBD1. Per germline, CDR1 MNHNS and CDR2 SASEGT. V gave up 7 bases and J gave up 3 bases; unmatched junction bases: 6. This CDR3 is built from 15 residues. The CDR3: CASNLDRDYNSPLHF. CDR3 bases: TGTGCCAGCAACCTAGACAGGGACTATAATTCACCCCTCCACTTT.

This clonotype occurred many times. The gene calls are TRBV6-1 and TRBJ1-6; 10 bases fit TRBD1. The germline CDR1 and CDR2 sequences are MNHNS and SASEGT. The CDR3 runs 18 residues. The ends lost 6 bases at V and 7 bases at J; junction bases unmatched: 15. CDR3 sequence: CASSPLPGQGRWNSPLHF. CDR3 DNA: TGTGCCAGCAGCCCCCTTCCGGGACAGGGGCGATGGAATTCACCCCTCCACTTT.

In this sample, this clonotype turned up a few times. The rearrangement joins TRBV24-1 to TRBJ2-3; D might be TRBD1 or TRBD2, each matching 5 bases. CDR3 length equals 13 residues. The germline V gene has CDR1 KGHDR and CDR2 SFDVKD. V shed 7 bases and J shed 5 bases, with 12 bases lying between them. CDR3 sequence (DNA): TGTGCCACCAGGGGACGGGTGGAAGATACGCAGTATTTT. It is translated as CATRGRVEDTQYF.

This chain links TRBV7-9 with TRBJ2-3, with D possibly being TRBD1 or TRBD2 (7 bases each). V was pared by 6 bases and J by 7 bases, with 17 bases between. The CDR3 is 14 residues long. The germline V gene encodes CDR1 SEHNR and CDR2 FQNEAQ (reference sequence). The CDR3 is CASRGGTDQYTQYF. The CDR3 DNA reads TGTGCCAGCAGGGGGGGGACAGACCAGTATACGCAGTATTTT.